The table lists the clone carrying this T cell receptor beta chain with a few counts. The antigen is not known. The sample belongs to a study of blood T cells in healthy people across ages. Regarding the study as a whole: Diversity of TCR beta per million T cells declined in a roughly linear way with age.

The CDR3 has 13 amino acids. Germline values: CDR1 LGHNA, CDR2 YNFKEQ. V dropped 1 base and J dropped 10 bases, with 11 bases sitting between them. A sample-barcoded 5' primer and a J-beta primer mix were used in a second PCR of roughly 6 to 11 cycles. Any given sample supplied a minimum of 3 million CDR3-containing paired-end reads. TCRdb passed the 5' RACE reads through MiXCR, listing each CDR3 protein once. Of 540,000 or so distinct CDR3 sequences in the sample, 47% were seen once. What was sequenced was blood. The TCR comes from an elderly man in good health. This chain connects TRBV4-2 to TRBJ2-1; D possibly uses TRBD1 or TRBD2 (6 bases each). This CDR3 reads CASSQGGLAEQFF. CDR3 DNA: TGTGCCAGCAGCCAAGGGGGGCTAGCGGAGCAGTTCTTC.